This T cell receptor beta chain was identified during a study of blood T cell repertoires in COVID-19. Study in general: Italy, Spain and the United States were the sources of the convalescent and acute COVID-19 samples. The analysed material was cDNA or gDNA that came from T cells, B-cell-depleted T cells, or PBMCs.

Method: immunoSEQ multiplex PCR; TCRdb's copy keeps in-frame clones and lacks some. The data contain about 400,000 clones, approximately 87% of them singletons. The CDR3 contains 13 residues. Germline V gene lookup returns CDR1 SNHLY and CDR2 FYNNEI. Trimming cost V 6 bases and J 4 bases; bases outside gene matches: 5. Sequencing input: PBMCs or T cells enriched from blood (not recorded which). The sequence was collected from a man aged 35-49 years in a cohort exposed to, infected with or recovered from COVID-19 (not recorded which). The gene calls are TRBV2 and TRBJ2-7; TRBD1 agrees at 8 bases. The CDR3 coding sequence is TGTGCCAGCAGCCTGCGGACAGGGTACGAGCAGTACTTC. It yields the protein CASSLRTGYEQYF.